The 32 T cell receptor beta chains given below trace back to one sample, sequenced in a study of CD8+CD57+ T cells in acquired aplastic anemia. TCR beta VDJ and CDR3 were profiled, and genomic DNA was the template. TCRdb reanalysed the reads using MiXCR and keeps one entry per CDR3 protein. The sample has approximately 300,000 distinct CDR3 sequences; about 50% are singletons. CD8+CD57+ cell expansion, shown by flow cytometry, had occurred in the patients selected for sequencing. The specimen was sorted CD4+, CD8+, or CD8+CD57+ T cells (not recorded which) from PBMCs. The receptors stem from a human donor with aplastic anemia.

The table lists this clonotype with many counts. The V gene is TRBV4-2, the J gene TRBJ2-2, with 8 positions matching TRBD2. Trimming took 1 base from V and 5 from J; bases not matched to a gene: 6. Germline loops: CDR1 LGHNA, CDR2 YNFKEQ. The CDR3 is made up of 16 amino acids. The CDR3 bases are TGTGCCAGCAGCCAAGGCCAGCGGGGGCCAACCGGGGAGCTGTTTTTT. Translating it yields CASSQGQRGPTGELFF.

The chain has TRBV5-1 and TRBJ2-7, with D perhaps matching TRBD2 (6 bases). There are 13 residues in the CDR3. Per the germline V gene, CDR1 is SGHRS and CDR2 is YFSETQ. V gave up 4 bases and J gave up 3 bases, with 11 bases separating them. The CDR3: CASSRGLNYEQYF. In DNA form, the CDR3 reads TGCGCCAGCAGCCGGGGACTCAACTACGAGCAGTACTTC.

The V and J genes are TRBV7-3 and TRBJ2-7, with a weak D call TRBD2 (6 bases). Between the trimmed V and J ends, which lost 11 bases and 6 bases, there was a span of 14 bases. CDR3 length: 11 residues. Per the germline V gene, CDR1 is SGHTA and CDR2 is FQGTGA. Here the CDR3 DNA reads TGTGCCCGGCGGTCGGAGGGCGAGCAGTACTTC. It codes for CARRSEGEQYF.

V and J are TRBV27 and TRBJ2-1; possibly TRBD2 for D (5 bases). CDR1 MNHEY and CDR2 SMNVEV come from the germline V gene (reference sequence). The V gene lost 2 bases and the J gene lost 0 bases, with 8 bases spanning the gap. This CDR3 has 15 amino acids. This chain's CDR3 is CASSLRLASYNEQFF. CDR3 nucleotides: TGTGCCAGCAGTTTAAGGCTAGCCTCCTACAATGAGCAGTTCTTC.

The table lists this clonotype with a few counts. Possible read error: a much larger clone is one base away. The rearrangement joins TRBV29-1 to TRBJ2-5; D unresolved. This CDR3 spans 10 amino acids. Per germline, CDR1 SQVTM and CDR2 ANQGSEA. CDR3 in amino acids: CSVGQETPYF. CDR3 coding DNA: TGCAGCGTGGGTCAAGAGACCCCGTACTTC.

For the CDR3, the DNA is TGTGCCAGCAGCTTAGGGCGGCAGCACTACGAGCAGTACTTC. Translation: CASSLGRQHYEQYF. The J gene is TRBJ2-7, the V gene TRBV11-2; no definite D call. V was clipped by 1 base and J by 3 bases, with 10 bases between them. The CDR3 covers 14 residues. Germline V CDR1 and CDR2: SGHAT, FQNNGV. The full variable domain, rest sourced from reference TRBV11-2 and TRBJ2-7, is EAGVAQSPRYKIIEKRQSVAFWCNPISGHATLYWYQQILGQGPKLLIQFQNNGVVDDSQLPKDRFSAERLKGVDSTLKIQPAKLEDSAVYLCASSLGRQHYEQYFGPGTRLTVT.

This clonotype was seen repeatedly, ten times or more. The J gene is TRBJ2-3, the V gene TRBV3-1; 8 bases fit TRBD2. The V segment lost 0 bases and the J segment 6 bases; nucleotides outside the gene matches: 8. The CDR3 covers 16 residues. Germline loops: CDR1 LGHDT, CDR2 YNNKEL (reference sequence). CDR3 DNA: TGTGCCAGCAGCCAAGAGACGCGGGGGGCCGGGGATACGCAGTATTTT. Translating it yields CASSQETRGAGDTQYF.

The CDR3 DNA reads TGCAGTGCTAGAGACGGGGGCCCACAAGAGACCCAGTACTTC. This codes for CSARDGGPQETQYF. V gene TRBV20-1 combines with J gene TRBJ2-5; possibly TRBD1 or TRBD2 for D (6 bases each). V gave up 0 bases and J gave up 2 bases, with 10 bases separating them. The CDR3 consists of 14 residues. Per the germline V gene, CDR1 is DFQATT and CDR2 is SNEGSKA (reference sequence).

V and J are TRBV5-1 and TRBJ1-1; 9 bases align to TRBD1. Per the germline V gene, CDR1 is SGHRS and CDR2 is YFSETQ. The CDR3 is made up of 16 amino acids. J was trimmed by 5 bases and V by 2 bases; bases with no gene match: 10. The CDR3: CASSFSTSGTGTEAFF. The DNA for the CDR3 is TGCGCCAGCAGCTTCTCTACTTCCGGGACAGGGACTGAAGCTTTCTTT.

V gene TRBV7-1 combines with J gene TRBJ2-1; D not resolved. TRBV7-1 is an open reading frame, and its role is uncertain. Trimming left V 3 bases short and J 0 bases short, with 12 bases between. The CDR3 is made up of 16 amino acids. The CDR3 coding sequence is TGTGCCAGCAGCTCCGGGTGGACGAGCTCCTACAATGAGCAGTTCTTC. This codes for CASSSGWTSSYNEQFF.

As regards this clonotype: One junction end does not reproduce the germline sequence, and a read error may be involved. This chain joins TRBV7-9 and TRBJ1-2; D ambiguous. The CDR3 totals 12 residues. Germline V gene lookup returns CDR1 SEHNR and CDR2 FQNEAQ (reference sequence). CDR3 in DNA: TGTGCCAGCGGCTTAGAGGCGCTGGGCTACACCTTC. Translated, it gives CASGLEALGYTF. Variable domain in full (rest from reference TRBV7-9 and TRBJ1-2): DTGVSQNPRHKITKRGQNVTFRCDPISEHNRLYWYRQTLGQGPEFLTYFQNEAQLEKSRLLSDRFSAERPKGSFSTLEIQRTEQGDSAMYLCASGLEALGYTFGSGTRLTVV.

This clonotype was detected ten times or more. This chain links TRBV29-1 with TRBJ1-3; D is unclear. Germline loops: CDR1 SQVTM, CDR2 ANQGSEA. The CDR3 has 13 residues. The ends were cut back, 4 bases at V and 0 bases at J, with 7 bases in the middle. CDR3 in amino acids: CSVVMTSGNTIYF. The CDR3 nucleotides are TGCAGCGTTGTCATGACCTCTGGAAACACCATATATTTT.

The V call is TRBV12-3 or TRBV12-4, the J call TRBJ2-3; D is unresolved. This CDR3 contains 12 residues. Trimming left V 6 bases short and J 4 bases short, with 8 bases between. The CDR3 loop is CASSPNADTQYF. CDR3 in DNA: TGTGCCAGCAGCCCAAACGCAGATACGCAGTATTTT.

This clonotype was recorded at least ten times. The rearrangement uses TRBV11-1 and TRBJ2-2; D gene unclear. CDR3 size: 16 residues. Trimming took 1 base from V and 3 from J, leaving 12 bases between them. The V gene's germline CDR1 is SGHAT and CDR2 FQDESV (reference sequence). CDR3: CASSLGRMAYTGELFF. DNA for the CDR3: TGTGCCAGCAGCTTAGGCAGGATGGCTTACACCGGGGAGCTGTTTTTT.

The rearrangement uses TRBV10-3 and TRBJ2-1; TRBD1 or TRBD2 may be the D gene (5 bases each). V lost 4 bases, J lost 8 bases, and 15 bases lay in between. Germline loops: CDR1 ENHRY, CDR2 SYGVKD. CDR3 length: 14 amino acids. The CDR3 region has the DNA TGTGCCATCAGTGCGGGGCAGGTGGGTTATGAGCAGTTCTTC. Its translation: CAISAGQVGYEQFF.

This clonotype was counted at least ten times. CDR3 residues: CASSPEIRGLVEQFF. CDR3 nucleotide sequence: TGCGCCAGCAGCCCGGAGATCAGGGGGCTTGTTGAGCAGTTCTTC. The chain combines TRBV4-1 with TRBJ2-1; 8 bases line up with TRBD1. Unmatched junction bases numbered 11, after V lost 4 bases and J lost 9 bases. The CDR3 spans 15 residues. Germline V gene data show CDR1 as MGHRA and CDR2 as YSYEKL.

Here the CDR3 reads CASSFRDRTNYGYTF. CDR3 nucleotide sequence: TGTGCCAGCAGCTTCCGGGACAGGACTAACTATGGCTACACCTTC. The gene calls are TRBV5-6 and TRBJ1-2; 8 bases agree with TRBD1. CDR1 is SGHDT and CDR2 is YYEEEE in the germline V gene. CDR3 size: 15 residues. Losses at the gene ends were 2 bases for V and 0 bases for J; bases not matched to a gene: 3.

V is TRBV7-9 and J is TRBJ1-6, with D uncertain. This CDR3 contains 14 residues. Trimming stripped 3 bases from V and 7 bases from J, with 10 bases between. Per germline, CDR1 SEHNR and CDR2 FQNEAQ (reference sequence). The CDR3 loop is CASSFGRINSPLHF. In DNA form, the CDR3 reads TGTGCCAGCAGCTTCGGGAGAATCAATTCACCCCTCCACTTT.

The V call is TRBV29-1, the J call TRBJ1-5; 9 bases match TRBD1. CDR1 is SQVTM and CDR2 is ANQGSEA in the germline V gene. The CDR3 extends over 13 amino acids. J was trimmed by 4 bases and V by 3 bases; bases with no gene match: 1. The CDR3 DNA is TGCAGCGTTGAGGGACAGGGAAATCAGCCCCAGCATTTT. Residues: CSVEGQGNQPQHF. Variable domain in full (rest from reference TRBV29-1 and TRBJ1-5): SAVISQKPSRDICQRGTSLTIQCQVDSQVTMMFWYRQQPGQSLTLIATANQGSEATYESGFVIDKFPISRPNLTFSTLTVSNMSPEDSSIYLCSVEGQGNQPQHFGDGTRLSIL.

A few counts support this clonotype. The chain recombines TRBV19 with TRBJ1-3, with a possible D match to TRBD1 (5 bases). V dropped 5 bases and J dropped 0 bases, with 5 bases sitting between them. The CDR3 runs to 13 residues. Per germline, CDR1 LNHDA and CDR2 SQIVND (reference sequence). The CDR3 loop reads CASSDSSGNTIYF. The CDR3 coding sequence is TGTGCCAGTAGTGACAGCTCTGGAAACACCATATATTTT.

A remark on this clonotype: This clone may be a read error of a much larger clone one base away. This chain connects TRBV6-4 to TRBJ1-1; D ambiguous. CDR1 and CDR2 (germline): MRHNA, SNTAGT. This CDR3 comprises 15 residues. V dropped 4 bases and J dropped 4 bases, with 16 bases sitting between them. CDR3 DNA: TGTGCCAGCAGTGCCCGCGAGGCCGCGGGCACTGAAGCTTTCTTT. It yields the protein CASSAREAAGTEAFF.

V is TRBV20-1 and J is TRBJ1-2; unclear D gene. CDR3 length: 12 residues. CDR1 is DFQATT and CDR2 is SNEGSKA in the germline V gene (reference sequence). Trimming stripped 1 base from V and 4 bases from J, with 7 bases between. The CDR3 region is CSARGAVYGYTF. The CDR3 coding sequence is TGCAGTGCTAGAGGGGCCGTCTATGGCTACACCTTC.

The chain employs TRBV7-2 and TRBJ1-2, with a tentative D call TRBD1 (6 bases). CDR1 is SGHTA and CDR2 is FQGNSA in the germline V gene. This CDR3 is 12 amino acids long. Trimming cost V 5 bases and J 7 bases, with 11 bases left between them. The CDR3 loop is CASSRGQTGYTF. The CDR3, as DNA: TGTGCCAGCAGCCGCGGACAGACTGGCTACACCTTC.

There are a few counts of this clonotype. The CDR3 sequence is CASSYMIGYGYTF. In DNA, the CDR3 is TGTGCCAGCAGCTATATGATCGGGTATGGCTACACCTTC. The chain is built from TRBV7-9 and TRBJ1-2; D not resolved. Germline CDR1 is SEHNR and CDR2 is FQNEAQ (reference sequence). The CDR3 sequence is 13 residues long. V was clipped by 4 bases and J by 5 bases, with 11 bases between them. Together with reference TRBV7-9 and TRBJ1-2, the CDR3 gives the full variable domain: DTGVSQNPRHKITKRGQNVTFRCDPISEHNRLYWYRQTLGQGPEFLTYFQNEAQLEKSRLLSDRFSAERPKGSFSTLEIQRTEQGDSAMYLCASSYMIGYGYTFGSGTRLTVV.

This clonotype was picked up one time. This sequence joins TRBV7-3 and TRBJ2-6; no firm D call. The V gene's germline CDR1 is SGHTA and CDR2 FQGTGA. Trimming removed 5 bases from V and 0 bases from J, with 14 bases in between. The length of the CDR3 is 17 residues. Here the CDR3 reads CASSPSGAYSGANVLTF. CDR3 nucleotides: TGTGCCAGCAGCCCCTCCGGCGCCTACTCTGGGGCCAACGTCCTGACTTTC.

The chain carries TRBV12-3 or TRBV12-4 and TRBJ1-2; the match to TRBD1 covers 8 bases. This CDR3 spans 14 amino acids. J gave up 6 bases and V 6 bases, and 9 bases lay outside the gene matches. For the CDR3, the DNA is TGTGCCAGCAGGGTTCAGGGGGCGTCCGATGGCTACACCTTC. Encoded protein: CASRVQGASDGYTF.

Many counts were recorded for this clonotype. The rearrangement joins TRBV7-3 to TRBJ2-5; TRBD2 is a possible D gene (5 bases). Trimming removed 3 bases from V and 4 bases from J, with 9 bases in between. The CDR3 runs 13 residues. The germline gives CDR1 SGHTA, CDR2 FQGTGA. CDR3 loop: CASSFEGRETQYF. DNA of the CDR3: TGTGCCAGCAGCTTCGAGGGTCGAGAGACCCAGTACTTC.

The chain employs TRBV29-1 and TRBJ1-1; D may be TRBD1 (6 bases). The CDR3 runs to 13 residues. Germline lookup yields CDR1 SQVTM and CDR2 ANQGSEA. V was pared by 7 bases and J by 12 bases, with 24 bases between. The CDR3 region has the DNA TGCAGCGCTGGGACACTGAGGGCGCCAGGGACTTTCTTT. The encoded protein is CSAGTLRAPGTFF.

The genes are TRBV29-1 and TRBJ2-7; maybe TRBD1 (6 bases). The CDR3 is 12 residues long. Germline CDR1 reads SQVTM; CDR2 reads ANQGSEA. V was shortened by 3 bases and J by 3 bases, with 9 bases between the two germline ends. As DNA, the CDR3 is TGCAGCGTTGACAGGGGTGACTACGAGCAGTACTTC. Its protein product is CSVDRGDYEQYF.

The CDR3 DNA is TGTGCCAGCTCACAGCGCGACAGGGACTCTGGAAACACCATATATTTT. It codes for CASSQRDRDSGNTIYF. The chain carries TRBV18 and TRBJ1-3, with 7 bases aligning to TRBD1. CDR3 length: 16 residues. Trimming removed 4 bases from V and 0 bases from J; junction bases left unmatched: 6. The germline gives CDR1 KGHSH, CDR2 LQKENI.

CDR3 protein: CASSLNGAYMETQYF. DNA for the CDR3: TGTGCCAGCAGCTTAAACGGCGCCTACATGGAGACCCAGTACTTC. The chain couples TRBV7-3 to TRBJ2-5; D unclear. Germline lookup yields CDR1 SGHTA and CDR2 FQGTGA. CDR3 length equals 15 residues. Trimming removed 1 base at V and 5 bases at J, with 14 bases between.

This clonotype was detected only once. The CDR3 here is CSATPADSGNTIYF. CDR3 nucleotide sequence: TGCAGTGCTACGCCGGCCGACTCTGGAAACACCATATATTTT. V is TRBV20-1 and J is TRBJ1-3; D call uncertain. The CDR3 sequence is 14 residues long. V shed 4 bases and J shed 0 bases, with 10 bases lying between them. Germline loops: CDR1 DFQATT, CDR2 SNEGSKA (reference sequence).